The 30 T cell receptor beta chains reported below all come from one sample, sequenced in a study of shared clonotypes between healthy human individuals. Clones were read by immunoSEQ multiplex PCR, and TCRdb kept only the in-frame ones, dropping some. This sample carries over a million clones, around 82% of them seen once, and the ten largest clones take about 0.52%. Sequencing was done on a sample of memory CD4+ T cells from PBMCs. The subset was: CD45RA-negative fraction. The origin of the receptors is a man aged 18-30 years in good health. Some clones in this sample may be carry-over from other donors' samples.

The chain uses TRBV10-3 and TRBJ2-1; TRBD1 matches at 9 bases. Trimming took 1 base from V and 9 from J; bases not matched to a gene: 7. Germline V CDR1 and CDR2: ENHRY, SYGVKD. This CDR3 has 15 amino acids. The CDR3 region has the DNA TGTGCCATCAGTGAGTTGGGACAGGGTGTATCTGAGCAGTTCTTC. Protein: CAISELGQGVSEQFF.

About this clone: The sample holds other DNA sequences that translate to the same CDR3. For the CDR3, the DNA is TGTGCCAGCAGCCAAGAACTAGCGGGGTCCTACGAGCAGTACTTC. Translation: CASSQELAGSYEQYF. J is TRBJ2-7 and V is TRBV4-2; 10 positions match TRBD2. The CDR3 sequence is 15 residues long. CDR1 is LGHNA, CDR2 YNFKEQ, per germline. J lost 1 base, V lost 0 bases, and 0 bases had no gene match.

This chain connects TRBV2 to TRBJ2-5; a possible D gene is TRBD1 (5 bases). Trimming shortened V by 6 bases and J by 4 bases, and 18 bases separated the two germline ends. The CDR3 runs 15 residues. Germline assignment: CDR1 SNHLY and CDR2 FYNNEI. The CDR3 sequence is CASRTEVGVAETQYF. The CDR3, as DNA: TGTGCCAGCAGAACAGAAGTAGGGGTAGCAGAGACCCAGTACTTC.

This sequence joins TRBV2 and TRBJ2-3; TRBD2 is a possible D gene (6 bases). Germline-derived CDR1 and CDR2 are SNHLY and FYNNEI. This CDR3 is 17 amino acids long. The V and J ends lost 3 bases and 0 bases respectively, with 16 bases between them. The CDR3 spells CASSDARLVNSTDTQYF. The DNA for the CDR3 is TGTGCCAGCAGTGACGCGAGACTAGTAAACAGCACAGATACGCAGTATTTT.

The chain links TRBV2 to TRBJ2-7; D not resolved. Germline CDR1 SNHLY, CDR2 FYNNEI. The CDR3 sequence is 15 residues long. Trimming took 0 bases from V and 1 from J, leaving 10 bases between them. As DNA, the CDR3 is TGTGCCAGCAGTGAAGCGCAGGTACGGTCCTACGAGCAGTACTTC. Protein sequence: CASSEAQVRSYEQYF.

The chain couples TRBV5-1 to TRBJ2-7; TRBD2 matches 8 bases. The CDR3 length is 14 residues. Trimming took 4 bases from V and 3 from J; bases not matched to a gene: 6. Germline values: CDR1 SGHRS, CDR2 YFSETQ. The CDR3 region has the DNA TGCGCCAGCAGCCCCGGGGCGGGAGGCTACGAGCAGTACTTC. Protein: CASSPGAGGYEQYF.

CDR3 bases: TGCAGCGCCGCGCAGGGGGCTATTTACAATGAGCAGTTCTTC. As protein: CSAAQGAIYNEQFF. The V call is TRBV29-1, the J call TRBJ2-1; 8 nucleotides line up with TRBD1. This CDR3 has 14 amino acids. Germline CDR1 is SQVTM and CDR2 is ANQGSEA. Trimming took 7 bases from V and 4 from J; bases not matched to a gene: 9.

The rearrangement joins TRBV28 to TRBJ2-2, with 15 bases identical to TRBD2. Losses at the gene ends were 5 bases for V and 6 bases for J; bases not matched to a gene: 7. Germline CDR1 and CDR2: MDHEN and SYDVKM. The CDR3 has 17 residues. CDR3 coding DNA: TGTGCCAGCAGTCCGCGGACTAGCGGGAGGGTAGCCGGGGAGCTGTTTTTT. The encoded protein is CASSPRTSGRVAGELFF.

The J gene is TRBJ2-1, the V gene TRBV2; D gene ambiguous. Germline CDR1 and CDR2: SNHLY and FYNNEI. V was trimmed by 4 bases and J by 10 bases, leaving 8 bases between them. This CDR3 region has 11 residues. The CDR3, as DNA: TGTGCCAGCAGTGGACTGGAAGAGCAGTTCTTC. Protein sequence: CASSGLEEQFF. Full variable domain (outside the CDR3, taken from reference TRBV2 and TRBJ2-1): EPEVTQTPSHQVTQMGQEVILRCVPISNHLYFYWYRQILGQKVEFLVSFYNNEISEKSEIFDDQFSVERPDGSNFTLKIRSTKLEDSAMYFCASSGLEEQFFGPGTRLTVL.

In its sample, this clone was seen a few times. The V gene is TRBV19, the J gene TRBJ1-1; D not certain. Trimming removed 3 bases from V and 0 bases from J, with 14 bases in between. Germline CDR1 and CDR2: LNHDA and SQIVND (reference sequence). The CDR3 extends over 16 amino acids. The CDR3 region is CASSIDLRQMNTEAFF. The CDR3 DNA reads TGTGCCAGTAGTATCGATCTCCGGCAGATGAACACTGAAGCTTTCTTT.

The chain joins TRBV7-9 to TRBJ2-3; a weak D match, TRBD2 (5 bases). Germline V gene sequence: CDR1 SEHNR, CDR2 FQNEAQ (reference sequence). Between the trimmed V and J ends, which lost 3 bases and 5 bases, there was a span of 15 bases. The CDR3 has 15 amino acids. The CDR3 nucleotides are TGTGCCAGCAGCTTCGCCGGGAATAGGGAAGATACGCAGTATTTT. It is translated as CASSFAGNREDTQYF.

The chain joins TRBV28 to TRBJ2-5; no firm D call. The V gene lost 4 bases and the J gene lost 5 bases, with 23 bases spanning the gap. This CDR3 comprises 17 residues. Per germline, CDR1 MDHEN and CDR2 SYDVKM. This chain's CDR3 is CASSSVGVRPIGETQYF. CDR3 nucleotides: TGTGCCAGCAGTTCCGTAGGAGTTCGCCCAATAGGGGAGACCCAGTACTTC.

This clone appeared a few times. A much larger clone is a single base away; this may be a read error. Within the sample, other DNA sequences also encode this same CDR3. This rearrangement joins TRBV18 to TRBJ2-3; D is ambiguous. V was trimmed by 3 bases and J by 1 base, leaving 2 bases between them. The CDR3 is made up of 12 amino acids. In germline, CDR1 is KGHSH, CDR2 LQKENI. The CDR3: CASSPGTDTQYF. The CDR3 bases are TGTGCCAGCTCACCCGGCACAGATACGCAGTATTTT.

This clone came up once. The chain carries TRBV7-9 and TRBJ2-3; D is perhaps TRBD2 (6 bases). CDR1 SEHNR and CDR2 FQNEAQ come from the germline V gene (reference sequence). CDR3 size: 15 residues. Trimming shortened V by 7 bases and J by 0 bases, and 14 bases separated the two germline ends. The DNA for the CDR3 is TGTGCCAGCACCCGGGGGACTTCAAGCACAGATACGCAGTATTTT. Its translation: CASTRGTSSTDTQYF.

The chain joins TRBV30 to TRBJ2-3; D is perhaps TRBD2 (8 bases). The CDR3 extends over 21 amino acids. V lost 0 bases and J lost 3, with 31 bases in between. CDR1 is GTSNPN and CDR2 is SVGIG in the germline V gene (reference sequence). The CDR3 DNA is TGTGCCTGGAGTGTACCTCGACAGGGAAGATTGAGCGGGAGAAGGACAGATACGCAGTATTTT. Amino acid sequence: CAWSVPRQGRLSGRRTDTQYF.

The chain has TRBV5-1 and TRBJ2-5, with D perhaps being TRBD1 or TRBD2 (5 bases each). V was cut by 5 bases and J by 4 bases, with 18 bases left in between. The germline V gene encodes CDR1 SGHRS and CDR2 YFSETQ. This CDR3 spans 15 amino acids. This CDR3 is CASSSAGTPGETQYF. DNA of the CDR3: TGCGCCAGCAGTTCCGCCGGGACCCCCGGAGAGACCCAGTACTTC.

CDR3 sequence: CASSLDLAGGNEQFF. CDR3 nucleotides: TGTGCCAGCAGCTTAGATTTGGCGGGAGGGAACGAGCAGTTCTTC. The chain couples TRBV11-2 to TRBJ2-1, with TRBD2 matching 9 bases. Germline V CDR1 and CDR2: SGHAT, FQNNGV. The CDR3 extends over 15 amino acids. J lost 10 bases, V lost 0 bases, and 7 bases had no gene match.

V usage is TRBV7-8 and J usage is TRBJ2-2; tentatively, D is TRBD1 (7 bases). This CDR3 is built from 14 residues. Trimming cost V 6 bases and J 4 bases, with 12 bases left between them. CDR1 and CDR2 from the germline V gene are SGHVS and FQNEAQ. Here the CDR3 DNA reads TGTGCCAGCAGGGCGGGACAGTCCACCGGGGAGCTGTTTTTT. Protein sequence: CASRAGQSTGELFF.

The chain couples TRBV7-3 to TRBJ2-3; 10 positions agree with TRBD2. The V and J ends lost 5 bases and 5 bases, in that order; junction bases with no gene match: 4. Germline CDR1 is SGHTA and CDR2 is FQGTGA. CDR3 size: 14 residues. DNA of the CDR3: TGTGCCAGCAGCCCCAGACTAGCGGGAGATACGCAGTATTTT. Translating it yields CASSPRLAGDTQYF.

V usage is TRBV9 and J usage is TRBJ1-2; TRBD1 agrees at 7 bases. Germline V gene lookup returns CDR1 SGDLS and CDR2 YYNGEE. This CDR3 has 14 residues. After removal of 3 bases from V and 3 bases from J, the junction contained 5 bases not matched to a gene. CDR3: CASSGDRAYYGYTF. CDR3 nucleotide sequence: TGTGCCAGCAGCGGCGACAGGGCCTACTATGGCTACACCTTC.

V usage is TRBV5-4 and J usage is TRBJ1-1; a weak D match, TRBD1 (5 bases). Between the trimmed V and J ends, which lost 4 bases and 2 bases, there was a span of 12 bases. The germline CDR1 and CDR2 sequences are SGHNT and YYREEE (reference sequence). The CDR3 contains 14 residues. CDR3 coding DNA: TGTGCCAGCAGCCCGGCGGGGGGTAACACTGAAGCTTTCTTT. Protein sequence: CASSPAGGNTEAFF. Combining the CDR3 with reference TRBV5-4 and TRBJ1-1 gives the whole variable domain ETGVTQSPTHLIKTRGQQVTLRCSSQSGHNTVSWYQQALGQGPQFIFQYYREEENGRGNFPPRFSGLQFPNYSSELNVNALELDDSALYLCASSPAGGNTEAFFGQGTRLTVV.

The chain couples TRBV7-3 to TRBJ2-1; 8 bases align to TRBD2. V was clipped by 5 bases and J by 9 bases; unmatched bases: 12. CDR3 size: 15 residues. The germline V gene encodes CDR1 SGHTA and CDR2 FQGTGA. The CDR3 spells CASSPPGTRISEQFF. CDR3 sequence (DNA): TGTGCCAGCAGCCCACCCGGGACTAGGATCAGTGAGCAGTTCTTC.

V gene TRBV30 combines with J gene TRBJ1-2; weak D call: TRBD1 (5 bases). This CDR3 spans 14 amino acids. Trimming pared 4 bases from V and 3 bases from J, leaving 15 bases between. In germline, CDR1 is GTSNPN, CDR2 SVGIG (reference sequence). CDR3 bases: TGTGCCTGGACCCTTGGGGGGGGGTACTATGGCTACACCTTC. It yields the protein CAWTLGGGYYGYTF.

This clone was seen only once. Sequence at one end of the junction differs from germline and may be a read error. The rearrangement joins TRBV29-1 to TRBJ1-1; D call uncertain. Germline values: CDR1 SQVTM, CDR2 ANQGSEA. The length of the CDR3 is 13 residues. The CDR3 is CSVEVGMNTEALF. CDR3 in DNA: TGCAGCGTTGAGGTGGGTATGAACACTGAAGCTTTATTT.

The rearrangement uses TRBV6-1 and TRBJ2-3; D remains ambiguous. The CDR3 runs 14 residues. Germline CDR1 MNHNS, CDR2 SASEGT. The V end lost 6 bases, the J end lost 2 bases, and 12 bases lay between the germline ends. CDR3 protein: CASRATLNTDTQYF. Written as DNA, the CDR3 is TGTGCCAGCAGGGCAACACTCAACACAGATACGCAGTATTTT.

This clone was picked up one time. CDR3 sequence reads: CASSPASYGPANEQFF. The DNA for the CDR3 is TGTGCCAGCTCACCAGCGTCTTACGGACCAGCGAATGAGCAGTTCTTC. This chain links TRBV18 with TRBJ2-1; D gene uncertain. The CDR3 runs to 16 residues. Germline V gene sequence: CDR1 KGHSH, CDR2 LQKENI. V was cut by 2 bases and J by 7 bases, with 18 bases left in between.

The genes are TRBV5-1 and TRBJ2-7; D assignment may be TRBD1 or TRBD2 (5 bases each). Trimming shortened V by 2 bases and J by 3 bases, and 15 bases separated the two germline ends. The germline gives CDR1 SGHRS, CDR2 YFSETQ. The CDR3 contains 15 residues. CDR3: CASSFGSGGNYEQYF. The CDR3 nucleotides are TGCGCCAGCAGCTTTGGGTCTGGGGGTAACTACGAGCAGTACTTC.

The chain couples TRBV4-2 to TRBJ2-4; TRBD2 agrees at 7 bases. The CDR3 is 15 amino acids. With V trimmed by 0 bases and J by 7 bases, 6 bases remained unmatched. From germline, CDR1 is LGHNA and CDR2 YNFKEQ. The CDR3 bases are TGTGCCAGCAGCCAAGACGAGACTAGCAGGAACATTCAGTACTTC. Residues: CASSQDETSRNIQYF.

The chain joins TRBV7-7 to TRBJ2-1; TRBD1 or TRBD2 may be the D gene (5 bases each). The CDR3 is made up of 13 amino acids. The germline V and J ends were trimmed by 2 bases and 10 bases, with 12 bases remaining between them. Germline V CDR1 and CDR2: SSHAT, FNYEAQ (reference sequence). CDR3 sequence (DNA): TGTGCCAGCAGCTTACTGACCTGGGGGGAGCAGTTCTTC. It translates to CASSLLTWGEQFF.

This clone was picked up a small number of times. The CDR3 DNA is TGTGCCAGCAGTGAAGTGACAGGGGCGGGAAGTCCCCGACAAGAGACCCAGTACTTC. This sequence encodes CASSEVTGAGSPRQETQYF. The chain couples TRBV6-1 to TRBJ2-5; 8 nucleotides align to TRBD1. This CDR3 is 19 amino acids long. Looked up from germline, CDR1 is MNHNS and CDR2 is SASEGT. The J segment lost 2 bases and the V segment lost 1 base, leaving 15 bases of the junction unmatched.